This T cell receptor beta chain originates from a study of T-cell reconstitution after alpha-beta-depleted transplantation in children. Study findings and constraints: Once a year had passed after transplant, T-cell counts and diversity came mostly from newly produced T cells. At around two months after transplant, the alpha-beta T cells were reportedly derived from several hundred expanded clones that came from non-depleted graft cells.

A word on this clonotype: Its antigen is still unknown.

After removal of 10 bases from V and 6 bases from J, the junction contained 11 bases not matched to a gene. The CDR3 runs to 15 residues. Germline V gene lookup returns CDR1 SEHNR and CDR2 FQNEAQ (reference sequence). Unique molecular identifiers were incorporated during preparation of the TCRbeta library. TCRdb re-called the PCR reads through MiXCR, storing one row per CDR3 protein. The sample has 440,000 or so distinct CDR3 sequences; roughly 43% are singletons. The source material was PBMCs, sampled before TCRalphabeta/CD19-depleted stem cell transplant. V and J are TRBV7-9 and TRBJ2-1; 11 nucleotides line up with TRBD2. This clonotype originated in a girl aged 2-15 years with aplastic anemia, due to receive a stem cell transplant. The CDR3 nucleotides read TGTGCCATCCTGACTAGCGGGAAGGGAAGCAATGAGCAGTTCTTC. Its protein product is CAILTSGKGSNEQFF.